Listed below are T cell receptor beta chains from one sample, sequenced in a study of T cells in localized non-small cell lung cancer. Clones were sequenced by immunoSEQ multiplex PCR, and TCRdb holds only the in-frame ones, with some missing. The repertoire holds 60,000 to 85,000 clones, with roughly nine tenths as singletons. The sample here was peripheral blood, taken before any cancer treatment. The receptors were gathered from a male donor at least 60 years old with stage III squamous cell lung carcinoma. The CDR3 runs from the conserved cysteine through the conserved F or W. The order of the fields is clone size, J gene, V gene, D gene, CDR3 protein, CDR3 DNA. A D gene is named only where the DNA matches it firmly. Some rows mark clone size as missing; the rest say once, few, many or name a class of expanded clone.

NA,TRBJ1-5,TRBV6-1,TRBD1,CASRTGISNQPQHF,TGTGCCAGCAGGACAGGGATAAGCAATCAGCCCCAGCATTTT
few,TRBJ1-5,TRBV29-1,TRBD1,CSPPPQGNQPQHF,TGCAGCCCCCCTCCACAGGGGAATCAGCCCCAGCATTTT
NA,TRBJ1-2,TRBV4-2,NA,CASSQTEGNYGYTF,TGTGCCAGCAGCCAGACAGAGGGGAACTATGGCTACACCTTC
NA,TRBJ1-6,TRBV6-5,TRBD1,CASSYYRQGGDSPLHF,TGTGCCAGCAGTTACTACAGACAGGGGGGGGATTCACCCCTCCACTTT
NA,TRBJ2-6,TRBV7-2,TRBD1,CASSPQGQLEANVLTF,TGTGCCAGCAGCCCCCAGGGACAGCTGGAGGCCAACGTCCTGACTTTC
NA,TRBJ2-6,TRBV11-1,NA,CASSSGGANVLTF,TGTGCCAGCAGCTCCGGAGGGGCCAACGTCCTGACTTTC
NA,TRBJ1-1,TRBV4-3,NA,CASSQDMAGNTEAFF,TGCGCCAGCAGCCAAGATATGGCAGGGAACACTGAAGCTTTCTTT
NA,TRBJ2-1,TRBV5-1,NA,CASSLGGTHNEQFF,TGCGCCAGCAGCCTAGGAGGGACACACAATGAGCAGTTCTTC
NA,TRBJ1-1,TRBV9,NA,CASSVVAGNSEAFF,TGTGCCAGCAGCGTAGTGGCAGGGAACTCTGAAGCTTTCTTT
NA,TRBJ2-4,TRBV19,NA,CASSRRAEGKNIQYF,TGTGCCAGTAGTCGCAGGGCGGAGGGCAAAAACATTCAGTACTTC
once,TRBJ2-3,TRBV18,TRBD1,CASSPGQGAGDTQYF,TGTGCCAGCTCACCCGGGCAGGGGGCAGGAGATACGCAGTATTTT
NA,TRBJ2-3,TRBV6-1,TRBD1,CASSEQGGHTDTQYF,TGTGCCAGCAGTGAACAAGGGGGCCACACAGATACGCAGTATTTT
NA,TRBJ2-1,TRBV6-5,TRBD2,CASKRGGNEQFF,TGTGCCAGCAAGCGGGGGGGTAACGAGCAGTTCTTC
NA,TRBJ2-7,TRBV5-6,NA,CASSLEPPSSYEQYF,TGTGCCAGCAGCTTAGAACCGCCCAGCTCCTACGAGCAGTACTTC
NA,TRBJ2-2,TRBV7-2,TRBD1,CASSWDSNTGELFF,TGTGCCAGCAGCTGGGACAGCAACACCGGGGAGCTGTTTTTT
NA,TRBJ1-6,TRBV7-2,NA,CASSVNGGENNSPLHF,TGTGCCAGCAGCGTGAATGGGGGGGAAAATAATTCACCCCTCCACTTT
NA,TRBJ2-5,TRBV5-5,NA,CASSLLLVGETQYF,TGTGCCAGCAGCTTACTCCTCGTCGGGGAGACCCAGTACTTC
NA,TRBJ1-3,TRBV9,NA,CASSVGHFSGNTIYF,TGTGCCAGCAGCGTAGGACATTTCTCTGGAAACACCATATATTTT
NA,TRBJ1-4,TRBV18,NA,CASSPLRDEKLFF,TGTGCCAGCTCACCACTCAGGGATGAAAAACTGTTTTTT
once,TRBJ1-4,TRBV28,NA,CASSTRGTANEKLFF,TGTGCCAGCAGTACGAGAGGGACGGCTAATGAAAAACTGTTTTTT
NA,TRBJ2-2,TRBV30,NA,CAWRVGAFTGELFF,TGTGCCTGGAGGGTCGGGGCCTTCACCGGGGAGCTGTTTTTT
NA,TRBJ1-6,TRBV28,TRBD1,CASIRDRNSPLHF,TGTGCCAGCATTCGGGACAGAAATTCACCCCTCCACTTT
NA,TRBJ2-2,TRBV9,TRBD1,CASSLRTGTNTGELFF,TGTGCCAGCAGCTTACGGACAGGGACGAACACCGGGGAGCTGTTTTTT